Listed here are 29 T cell receptor beta chains from one sample, sequenced in a study of technical replicates of blood from several donors (dated by TCRdb to 2016 to 2017). The library was prepared using the immunoSEQ multiplex PCR assay. TCRdb took this table from immuneACCESS and kept in-frame rearrangements with V and J called. Such tables lack part of the clones; where checked against another copy, unresolved V genes explain under half of the gap, and the rest is unexplained. The table for this sample lists about 14,000 clones; roughly four fifths of them were counted only once. Jointly, the top ten make up 9.5% to 15% of the sample. Sequencing input: PBMCs. The source of these receptors is a human donor in good health.

The chain is built from TRBV6-1 and TRBJ1-5; possible D gene TRBD1, 5 bases. From germline, CDR1 is MNHNS and CDR2 SASEGT. The CDR3 is made up of 12 amino acids. V lost 11 bases, J lost 11 bases, and 19 bases lay in between. The CDR3 spells CAGGGPPGAQHF. The CDR3 nucleotides are TGTGCCGGGGGGGGACCTCCGGGGGCCCAGCATTTT.

This clone was counted between two and nine times. The J gene is TRBJ2-3, the V gene TRBV4-2; 8 positions agree with TRBD2. This CDR3 region has 16 residues. Germline CDR1 LGHNA, CDR2 YNFKEQ. V lost 4 bases and J lost 0; bases outside the gene matches: 6. The CDR3 is CASSLRLASSTDTQYF. CDR3 in DNA: TGTGCCAGCAGCCTCCGACTAGCGTCTAGCACAGATACGCAGTATTTT.

The genes are TRBV5-1 and TRBJ1-4; a possible D gene is TRBD1 (5 bases). Trimming pared 1 base from V and 8 bases from J, leaving 9 bases between. The CDR3 has 13 amino acids. Per germline, CDR1 SGHRS and CDR2 YFSETQ. The DNA of the CDR3 is TGCGCCAGCAGCTTGACAGGAGTGGAAAAACTGTTTTTT. Translation gives CASSLTGVEKLFF.

This clone has only a few counts. V is TRBV30 and J is TRBJ2-1; 11 bases are a match to TRBD2. V gave up 5 bases and J gave up 1 base; unmatched junction bases: 4. The CDR3 extends over 15 amino acids. The germline CDR1 and CDR2 sequences are GTSNPN and SVGIG (reference sequence). The CDR3 loop is CAWLGTSGSYNEQFF. CDR3 DNA sequence: TGTGCCTGGCTTGGGACTAGCGGATCCTACAATGAGCAGTTCTTC.

J is TRBJ2-3 and V is TRBV5-1, with D uncertain. The CDR3 length is 13 residues. The V gene lost 7 bases and the J gene lost 1 base, with 10 bases spanning the gap. In germline, CDR1 is SGHRS, CDR2 YFSETQ. The CDR3 DNA sequence: TGCGCCAGCGGGTTTGAGGGCACAGATACGCAGTATTTT. It specifies CASGFEGTDTQYF. Full variable domain (missing parts from reference TRBV5-1 and TRBJ2-3): KAGVTQTPRYLIKTRGQQVTLSCSPISGHRSVSWYQQTPGQGLQFLFEYFSETQRNKGNFPGRFSGRQFSNSRSEMNVSTLELGDSALYLCASGFEGTDTQYFGPGTRLTVL.

This clone was counted once. The chain employs TRBV7-8 and TRBJ2-7, with 8 nucleotides matching TRBD2. The length of the CDR3 is 17 residues. Per the germline V gene, CDR1 is SGHVS and CDR2 is FQNEAQ. V gave up 5 bases and J gave up 2 bases; unmatched junction bases: 14. The CDR3 here is CASSPEQRERPPYEQYF. In nucleotides, the CDR3 is TGTGCCAGCAGCCCCGAACAGCGGGAGCGTCCTCCCTACGAGCAGTACTTC. Combining the CDR3 with reference TRBV7-8 and TRBJ2-7 gives the whole variable domain GAGVSQSPRYKVAKRGQDVALRCDPISGHVSLFWYQQALGQGPEFLTYFQNEAQLDKSGLPSDRFFAERPEGSVSTLKIQRTQQEDSAVYLCASSPEQRERPPYEQYFGPGTRLTVT.

The chain carries TRBV10-1 and TRBJ2-5, with no clear D. Germline loops: CDR1 WNHNN, CDR2 SYGVQD (reference sequence). Trimming cost V 0 bases and J 2 bases, with 7 bases left between them. The CDR3 covers 14 residues. The CDR3 protein is CASSESPAQETQYF. Written as DNA, the CDR3 is TGCGCCAGCAGTGAGTCTCCAGCGCAAGAGACCCAGTACTTC.

This chain links TRBV5-6 with TRBJ2-4; D ambiguous. Germline CDR1 SGHDT, CDR2 YYEEEE. V lost 4 bases and J lost 6, with 14 bases in between. The CDR3 covers 14 residues. The CDR3 loop is CASSPAGGGNIQYF. CDR3 sequence (DNA): TGTGCCAGCAGCCCCGCCGGCGGCGGAAACATTCAGTACTTC.

The CDR3 here is CASSRETGGRDTIYF. In DNA, the CDR3 is TGTGCCAGCAGCCGGGAGACAGGGGGCAGAGACACCATATATTTT. This chain uses TRBV7-9 with TRBJ1-3; 10 bases are a match to TRBD1. Germline CDR1 SEHNR, CDR2 FQNEAQ (reference sequence). The CDR3 is made up of 15 amino acids. Trimming removed 5 bases from V and 8 bases from J; junction bases left unmatched: 9. Based on the CDR3 plus reference TRBV7-9 and TRBJ1-3, the full variable domain is DTGVSQNPRHKITKRGQNVTFRCDPISEHNRLYWYRQTLGQGPEFLTYFQNEAQLEKSRLLSDRFSAERPKGSFSTLEIQRTEQGDSAMYLCASSRETGGRDTIYFGEGSWLTVV.

The rearrangement joins TRBV21-1 to TRBJ1-1; TRBD1, the D gene given by the table, was not confirmed from the DNA. TRBV21-1 is a pseudogene. This CDR3 comprises 19 residues. The CDR3 loop is CASSKPAGGKIPLTTEAFF. DNA for the CDR3: TGTGCCAGCAGCAAACCGGCAGGGGGTAAGATACCACTAACCACTGAAGCTTTCTTT.

The chain links TRBV27 to TRBJ2-7, with TRBD1 matching 7 bases. V shed 6 bases, J shed 0 bases, and the junction held 8 bases outside the gene matches. CDR1 is MNHEY, CDR2 SMNVEV, per germline (reference sequence). The CDR3 is 15 residues long. In DNA form, the CDR3 reads TGTGCCAGCAGGAAAACCCGGGACAGCTCCTACGAGCAGTACTTC. Protein sequence: CASRKTRDSSYEQYF.

V is TRBV10-3 and J is TRBJ2-1, with TRBD1 matching over 12 bases. CDR3 length: 15 residues. The junction had 4 bases not matched to a gene; V was cut back by 3 bases and J by 7 bases. The germline CDR1 and CDR2 sequences are ENHRY and SYGVKD. The CDR3 nucleotides are TGTGCCATCAGTGACCGGGACAGGGGGCGGAATGAGCAGTTCTTC. Translated: CAISDRDRGRNEQFF.

This clone appeared a single time. This chain joins TRBV10-2 and TRBJ2-2, with 9 bases aligning to TRBD2. The germline CDR1 and CDR2 sequences are WSHSY and SAAADI. The V and J ends lost 5 bases and 4 bases, in that order; junction bases with no gene match: 5. This CDR3 has 15 residues. CDR3 coding DNA: TGCGCCAGCAGTCCTATTAGCGGGAGCACCGGGGAGCTGTTTTTT. Protein sequence: CASSPISGSTGELFF.

This clone appeared once. The gene calls are TRBV7-9 and TRBJ2-1, with 10 bases identical to TRBD2. Germline CDR1 SEHNR, CDR2 FQNEAQ (reference sequence). CDR3 size: 16 residues. V lost 5 bases to trimming and J lost 8 bases; unmatched junction nucleotides: 12. CDR3 sequence reads: CASSPARSGRAYEQFF. DNA for the CDR3: TGTGCCAGCAGCCCAGCCCGGAGCGGGAGGGCCTATGAGCAGTTCTTC.

The rearrangement joins TRBV7-9 to TRBJ2-7; no definite D call. CDR1 and CDR2 from the germline V gene are SEHNR and FQNEAQ (reference sequence). The CDR3 length is 16 residues. Between the trimmed V and J ends, which lost 4 bases and 2 bases, there was a span of 18 bases. The CDR3 coding sequence is TGTGCCAGCAGCTCCGACCTCTTCCAGGTGGCCTACGAGCAGTACTTC. Protein product: CASSSDLFQVAYEQYF.

V and J are TRBV7-2 and TRBJ2-5; 9 bases are a match to TRBD1. V shed 4 bases and J 3 bases; nucleotides not matched to a gene: 6. This CDR3 region has 15 residues. Per the germline V gene, CDR1 is SGHTA and CDR2 is FQGNSA. CDR3: CASSWGQGPEETQYF. The DNA for the CDR3 is TGTGCCAGCAGCTGGGGACAGGGCCCTGAAGAGACCCAGTACTTC. Using reference TRBV7-2 and TRBJ2-5 for the parts outside the CDR3, the full variable domain is GAGVSQSPSNKVTEKGKDVELRCDPISGHTALYWYRQSLGQGLEFLIYFQGNSAPDKSGLPSDRFSAERTGGSVSTLTIQRTQQEDSAVYLCASSWGQGPEETQYFGPGTRLLVL.

The chain uses TRBV10-2 and TRBJ2-2; TRBD1 aligns across 9 bases. Germline values: CDR1 WSHSY, CDR2 SAAADI. The CDR3 is 14 residues long. The V gene end was trimmed by 6 bases and the J gene end by 5 bases; junction bases not matched to a gene: 4. Written as DNA, the CDR3 is TGCGCCAGCAGAGTACAGGGGGCAACCGGGGAGCTGTTTTTT. Translated: CASRVQGATGELFF.

The V and J genes are TRBV10-1 and TRBJ2-1, with 8 bases identical to TRBD2. The CDR3 is 18 residues long. V lost 5 bases and J lost 1; bases outside the gene matches: 13. Germline loops: CDR1 WNHNN, CDR2 SYGVQD (reference sequence). The CDR3: CASSLGGSGIGSYNEQFF. CDR3 bases: TGCGCCAGCAGTCTAGGGGGTAGCGGGATAGGGTCCTACAATGAGCAGTTCTTC.

This chain connects TRBV6-5 to TRBJ2-7; a possible D gene is TRBD1 (5 bases). V was shortened by 2 bases and J by 3 bases, with 14 bases between the two germline ends. There are 15 residues in the CDR3. The germline gives CDR1 MNHEY, CDR2 SVGAGI. CDR3 in DNA: TGTGCCAGCAGTTACGGGGCATCTAATCTCTACGAGCAGTACTTC. Its protein product is CASSYGASNLYEQYF.

The chain carries TRBV19 and TRBJ2-7, with a tentative D call TRBD1 (6 bases). The V gene's germline CDR1 is LNHDA and CDR2 SQIVND (reference sequence). The germline V and J ends were trimmed by 9 bases and 1 base, with 13 bases remaining between them. The CDR3 sequence is 13 residues long. CDR3 coding DNA: TGTGCCAGCCAATTGGACAGTTCCTACGAGCAGTACTTC. Protein sequence: CASQLDSSYEQYF.

This chain uses TRBV27 with TRBJ2-1; 9 bases match TRBD2. Germline loops: CDR1 MNHEY, CDR2 SMNVEV (reference sequence). V dropped 2 bases and J dropped 14; count of bases not matched to a gene: 13. The length of the CDR3 is 15 residues. For the CDR3, the DNA is TGTGCCAGCAGTTTAGGCGGGAGGGCCTTAAGAGAGGAGTTCTTC. Protein: CASSLGGRALREEFF.

V is TRBV15 and J is TRBJ1-5; D not certain. V gave up 0 bases and J gave up 5 bases, with 5 bases separating them. Germline CDR1 LNHNV, CDR2 YYDKDF (reference sequence). This CDR3 spans 13 amino acids. In DNA form, the CDR3 reads TGTGCCACCAGCAGAGATACTTATCAGCCCCAGCATTTT. Translated, it gives CATSRDTYQPQHF.

This chain connects TRBV5-1 to TRBJ1-2; no reliable D call. Germline V gene lookup returns CDR1 SGHRS and CDR2 YFSETQ. This CDR3 comprises 15 residues. V was clipped by 1 base and J by 1 base, with 11 bases between them. CDR3 region: CASSLTPGSNYGYTF. CDR3 coding DNA: TGCGCCAGCAGCTTGACCCCCGGGAGTAACTATGGCTACACCTTC.

V usage is TRBV7-2 and J usage is TRBJ1-5, with 10 bases aligning to TRBD1. This CDR3 contains 13 residues. The germline V gene has CDR1 SGHTA and CDR2 FQGNSA. With 8 bases clipped from V and 10 bases from J, the junction kept 8 bases outside the gene matches. The CDR3: CASGPGQGGPQHF. The CDR3 DNA sequence: TGTGCCAGCGGCCCCGGACAGGGGGGACCCCAGCATTTT.

The chain combines TRBV18 with TRBJ1-5, with 8 positions matching TRBD1. The length of the CDR3 is 16 residues. Unmatched junction bases numbered 6, after V lost 1 base and J lost 4 bases. The germline V gene has CDR1 KGHSH and CDR2 LQKENI. The CDR3 spells CASSPRGQGGNQPQHF. As DNA, the CDR3 is TGTGCCAGCTCACCACGAGGACAGGGTGGAAATCAGCCCCAGCATTTT.

The chain uses TRBV27 and TRBJ1-3; no definite D call. V lost 3 bases to trimming and J lost 4 bases, with 16 bases between them. The CDR3 is 16 residues long. Germline-derived CDR1 and CDR2 are MNHEY and SMNVEV (reference sequence). CDR3 nucleotides: TGTGCCAGCAGTTTTTCTCCTCCGGGGTTGGGAAACACCATATATTTT. Encoded protein: CASSFSPPGLGNTIYF.

Of note for this clone: One junction end disagrees with the germline gene, perhaps due to a read error. The chain uses TRBV5-1 and TRBJ2-3; 7 bases match TRBD2. The CDR3 runs to 16 residues. Germline V CDR1 and CDR2: SGHRS, YFSETQ. The CDR3 nucleotides read TGTGCCAGCACCCCCGGAGGGACCCGGGGGGCAGATACGCAGTATTTT. Its translation is CASTPGGTRGADTQYF.

The chain employs TRBV18 and TRBJ2-7; a possible D gene is TRBD2 (6 bases). The germline CDR1 and CDR2 sequences are KGHSH and LQKENI. This CDR3 has 12 residues. The V end lost 3 bases, the J end lost 9 bases, and 12 bases lay between the germline ends. The CDR3 DNA follows: TGTGCCAGCTCACCGGAAGCCGGGGGGCAGTACTTC. Its translation is CASSPEAGGQYF.

This chain joins TRBV9 and TRBJ1-2, with TRBD1 matching over 7 bases. Germline CDR1 SGDLS, CDR2 YYNGEE. V was pared by 3 bases and J by 5 bases, with 4 bases of the junction left unmatched. This CDR3 is built from 13 residues. CDR3 residues: CASSGGTEYGYTF. In nucleotides, the CDR3 is TGTGCCAGCAGCGGGGGGACAGAGTATGGCTACACCTTC.